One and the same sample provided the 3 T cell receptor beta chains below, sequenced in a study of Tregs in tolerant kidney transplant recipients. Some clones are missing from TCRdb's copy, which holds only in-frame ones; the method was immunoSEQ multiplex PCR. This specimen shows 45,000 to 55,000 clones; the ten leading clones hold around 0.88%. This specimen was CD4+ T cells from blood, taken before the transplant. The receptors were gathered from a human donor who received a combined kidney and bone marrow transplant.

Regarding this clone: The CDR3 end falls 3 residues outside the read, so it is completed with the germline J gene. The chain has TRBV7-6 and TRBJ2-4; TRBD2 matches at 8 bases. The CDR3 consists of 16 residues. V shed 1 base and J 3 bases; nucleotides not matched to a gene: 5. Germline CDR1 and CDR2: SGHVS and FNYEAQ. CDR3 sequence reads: CASSLGPGGVKNIQYF. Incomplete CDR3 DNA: TGTGCCAGCAGCTTAGGTCCGGGAGGGGTCAAAAACATT.

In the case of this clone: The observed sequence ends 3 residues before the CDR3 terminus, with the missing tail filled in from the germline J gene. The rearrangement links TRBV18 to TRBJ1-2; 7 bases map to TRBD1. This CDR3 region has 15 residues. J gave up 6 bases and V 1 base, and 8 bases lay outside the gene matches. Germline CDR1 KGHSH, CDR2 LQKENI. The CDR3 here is CASSPLGDRVNGYTF. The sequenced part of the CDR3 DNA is TGTGCCAGCTCACCACTGGGAGACAGGGTGAATGGC.

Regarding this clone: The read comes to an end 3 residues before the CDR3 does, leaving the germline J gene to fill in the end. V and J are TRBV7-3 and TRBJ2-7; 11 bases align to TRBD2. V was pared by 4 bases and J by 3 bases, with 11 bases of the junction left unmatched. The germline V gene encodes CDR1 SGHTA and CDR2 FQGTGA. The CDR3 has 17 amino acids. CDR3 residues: CASSSIGGTSGNYEQYF. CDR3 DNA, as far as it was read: TGTGCCAGCAGCTCAATCGGCGGGACTAGCGGAAACTACGAG.